The next 11 T cell receptor beta chains were all read from a single sample in a study of blood T cell repertoires in COVID-19. Method: immunoSEQ multiplex PCR; TCRdb's copy keeps in-frame clones and lacks some. The sample records around 240,000 clones, 82% being singletons. The specimen was peripheral blood. All receptors come from a woman at least 80 years old with acute or convalescent COVID-19.

The chain carries TRBV19 and TRBJ2-5; D is possibly TRBD2 (6 bases). Per the germline V gene, CDR1 is LNHDA and CDR2 is SQIVND (reference sequence). Trimming took 3 bases from V and 5 from J, leaving 19 bases between them. CDR3 size: 16 residues. The CDR3 sequence is CASSIGGASFQETQYF. The CDR3 DNA reads as TGTGCCAGTAGTATCGGAGGGGCTAGCTTCCAGGAGACCCAGTACTTC.

The chain recombines TRBV6-5 with TRBJ2-1, with a possible D match to TRBD2 (5 bases). The CDR3 is made up of 13 amino acids. Germline CDR1 reads MNHEY; CDR2 reads SVGAGI. Trimming pared 7 bases from V and 6 bases from J, leaving 13 bases between. The CDR3 protein is CASILRGFNEQFF. The CDR3 nucleotides read TGTGCCAGCATCCTCCGGGGTTTCAATGAGCAGTTCTTC.

The V and J genes are TRBV4-2 and TRBJ1-1; 10 bases are a match to TRBD1. With V trimmed by 1 base and J by 3 bases, 5 bases remained unmatched. CDR1 LGHNA and CDR2 YNFKEQ come from the germline V gene. The length of the CDR3 is 16 residues. The CDR3 sequence is CASSQGVTGGDTEAFF. Written as DNA, the CDR3 is TGTGCCAGCAGCCAAGGTGTGACAGGGGGCGACACTGAAGCTTTCTTT.

The gene calls are TRBV19 and TRBJ2-1; the match to TRBD1 covers 8 bases. The CDR3 consists of 16 residues. Germline values: CDR1 LNHDA, CDR2 SQIVND (reference sequence). With V trimmed by 5 bases and J by 8 bases, 14 bases remained unmatched. The CDR3 nucleotides are TGTGCCAGTAGTGATCAGGGGGCTAGCCAGTGGGATGAGCAGTTCTTC. It yields the protein CASSDQGASQWDEQFF.

This clone was picked up a small number of times. The J gene is TRBJ1-1, the V gene TRBV7-6, with D perhaps matching TRBD1 (5 bases). Trimming shortened V by 5 bases and J by 11 bases, and 15 bases separated the two germline ends. This CDR3 is 12 amino acids long. Germline-derived CDR1 and CDR2 are SGHVS and FNYEAQ. In DNA form, the CDR3 reads TGTGCCAGCAGCCCAATCGGGGGGAGGGCTTTCTTT. Protein: CASSPIGGRAFF.

The rearrangement links TRBV4-2 to TRBJ2-7; 8 nucleotides align to TRBD1. The V segment lost 4 bases and the J segment 2 bases; nucleotides outside the gene matches: 10. Germline V gene data show CDR1 as LGHNA and CDR2 as YNFKEQ. The CDR3 totals 16 residues. For the CDR3, the DNA is TGTGCCAGCAGCCGACCACCGGGACAGGACACCTACGAGCAGTACTTC. It specifies CASSRPPGQDTYEQYF.

Comments on this clone: Distinct nucleotide sequences in the sample also encode this CDR3. The chain combines TRBV12-3 or TRBV12-4 with TRBJ2-7; tentative D call: TRBD1 (6 bases). The CDR3 is made up of 13 amino acids. Deletions cut 6 bases from V and 1 base from J, with 10 bases between. CDR3 in DNA: TGTGCCAGCAGCCGGGGACAATCCTACGAGCAGTACTTC. The encoded protein is CASSRGQSYEQYF.

This chain links TRBV5-1 with TRBJ2-7; a weak D match, TRBD1 (6 bases). Germline V lookup: CDR1 SGHRS, CDR2 YFSETQ. This CDR3 region has 15 residues. V was pared by 2 bases and J by 0 bases, with 12 bases between. CDR3 loop: CASSFQGTSSYEQYF. In DNA, the CDR3 is TGCGCCAGCAGCTTCCAGGGGACCAGCTCCTACGAGCAGTACTTC. The complete variable domain, with remaining parts taken from reference TRBV5-1 and TRBJ2-7, reads KAGVTQTPRYLIKTRGQQVTLSCSPISGHRSVSWYQQTPGQGLQFLFEYFSETQRNKGNFPGRFSGRQFSNSRSEMNVSTLELGDSALYLCASSFQGTSSYEQYFGPGTRLTVT.

The chain is built from TRBV7-9 and TRBJ1-2; perhaps TRBD1 as D (6 bases). Germline CDR1 and CDR2: SEHNR and FQNEAQ (reference sequence). The CDR3 spans 12 residues. V dropped 5 bases and J dropped 8 bases, with 12 bases sitting between them. The CDR3 sequence is CASSQTGPGYTF. CDR3 in DNA: TGTGCCAGCAGCCAGACAGGACCGGGCTACACCTTC.

The CDR3 DNA sequence: TGTGCCAGCAGCGCACCAGCGGAGAACACTGAAGCTTTCTTT. Translating gives CASSAPAENTEAFF. The rearrangement links TRBV7-9 to TRBJ1-1; D gene unclear. Trimming cost V 5 bases and J 1 base, with 11 bases left between them. CDR1 and CDR2 from the germline V gene are SEHNR and FQNEAQ (reference sequence). This CDR3 comprises 14 residues.

This clone has a single count. This chain uses TRBV28 with TRBJ1-2; D is uncertain. The ends were cut back, 8 bases at V and 8 bases at J, with 15 bases in the middle. Germline lookup yields CDR1 MDHEN and CDR2 SYDVKM. This CDR3 spans 12 amino acids. CDR3 amino acids: CASRVRVGGYTF. DNA for the CDR3: TGTGCCAGCCGAGTGAGGGTAGGCGGCTACACCTTC.